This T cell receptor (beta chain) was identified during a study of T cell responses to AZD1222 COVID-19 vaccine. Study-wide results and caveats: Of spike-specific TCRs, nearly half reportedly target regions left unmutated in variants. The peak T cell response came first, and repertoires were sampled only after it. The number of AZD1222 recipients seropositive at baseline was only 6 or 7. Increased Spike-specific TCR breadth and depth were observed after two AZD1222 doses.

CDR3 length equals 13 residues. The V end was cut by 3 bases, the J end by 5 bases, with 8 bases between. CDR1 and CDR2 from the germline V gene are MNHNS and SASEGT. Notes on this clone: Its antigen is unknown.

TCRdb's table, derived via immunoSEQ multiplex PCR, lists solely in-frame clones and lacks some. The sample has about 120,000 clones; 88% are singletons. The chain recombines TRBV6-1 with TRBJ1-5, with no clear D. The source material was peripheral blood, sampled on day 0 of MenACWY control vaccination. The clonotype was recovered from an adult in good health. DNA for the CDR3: TGTGCCAGCAGTGACCCCGGACATCAGCCCCAGCATTTT. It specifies CASSDPGHQPQHF.